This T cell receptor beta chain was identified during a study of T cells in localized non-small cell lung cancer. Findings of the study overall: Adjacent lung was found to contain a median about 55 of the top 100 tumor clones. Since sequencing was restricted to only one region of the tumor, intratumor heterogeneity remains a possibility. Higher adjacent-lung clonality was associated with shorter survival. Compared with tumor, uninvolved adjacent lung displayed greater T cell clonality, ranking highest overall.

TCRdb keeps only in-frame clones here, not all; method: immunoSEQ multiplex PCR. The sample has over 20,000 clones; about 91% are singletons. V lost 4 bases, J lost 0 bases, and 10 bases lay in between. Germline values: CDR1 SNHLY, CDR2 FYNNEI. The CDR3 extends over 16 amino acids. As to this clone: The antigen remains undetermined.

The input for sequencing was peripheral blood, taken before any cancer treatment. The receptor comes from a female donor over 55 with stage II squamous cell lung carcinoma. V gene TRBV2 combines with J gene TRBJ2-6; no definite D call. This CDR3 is CASSGRALSGANVLTF. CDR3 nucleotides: TGTGCCAGCAGTGGTAGGGCGCTCTCTGGGGCCAACGTCCTGACTTTC.